The subject of this entry is one TCR beta chain. V lost 2 bases to trimming and J lost 5 bases, with 7 bases between them. This CDR3 comprises 12 residues. Looked up from germline, CDR1 is SGHTA and CDR2 is FQGNSA. Repertoires were generated with immunoSEQ multiplex PCR, while TCRdb's copy carries only in-frame clones and drops some. Of under 500,000 clones in the sample, 70% to 90% are singletons; the top ten hold almost 2%. This sample was taken from a study of blood T cell repertoires in COVID-19. Whole-study context: The United States, Italy and Spain provided the acute and convalescent COVID-19 samples.

Across about two dozen US areas, participants ranged in age from 18 to 89 years. Cohorts were determined from participant-reported clinical history. Sequencing was performed on PBMCs or T cells enriched from blood (not recorded which). The chain employs TRBV7-2 and TRBJ2-7; D possibly corresponds to TRBD1 (6 bases). This clonotype was obtained from a woman aged 18-35 years with acute COVID-19. The CDR3 loop is CASSLTGNEQYF. The CDR3 DNA sequence: TGTGCCAGCAGCTTAACAGGGAACGAGCAGTACTTC.